This entry lists 15 T cell receptor beta chains sequenced from one sample in a study of T cells in Graves' hyperthyroidism and ophthalmopathy. Template material for amplifying TCR beta CDR3 regions consisted of RNA transcripts. With the HTBI primer set, the TCR CDR3 went through a first round of RT-PCR. One entry per CDR3 protein results from TCRdb running MiXCR on the multiplex PCR reads. The sample has some 770,000 distinct CDR3 sequences; over 15% are singletons. Specimen: blood. The source is a young man with Graves' hyperthyroidism.

This clonotype was recorded many times. The genes are TRBV9 and TRBJ2-7, with 9 bases identical to TRBD2. Per germline, CDR1 SGDLS and CDR2 YYNGEE. The V segment lost 0 bases and the J segment 4 bases; nucleotides outside the gene matches: 5. The CDR3 consists of 15 residues. The CDR3, as DNA: TGTGCCAGCAGCGTAGAAGGGACTAGCCTTTACGAGCAGTACTTC. Protein product: CASSVEGTSLYEQYF.

The rearrangement links TRBV28 to TRBJ2-3; TRBD2 agrees at 8 bases. V lost 2 bases to trimming and J lost 0 bases; unmatched junction nucleotides: 7. This CDR3 spans 17 amino acids. Germline V gene lookup returns CDR1 MDHEN and CDR2 SYDVKM. The CDR3 is CASSLGASGPSTDTQYF. DNA for the CDR3: TGTGCCAGCAGTTTAGGGGCTAGCGGGCCCAGCACAGATACGCAGTATTTT.

This clonotype has more than one count but fewer than ten. The chain carries TRBV6-1 and TRBJ2-3; D gene unclear. The CDR3 has 15 residues. The germline V gene has CDR1 MNHNS and CDR2 SASEGT. The V end was cut by 4 bases, the J end by 2 bases, with 13 bases between. The CDR3 DNA reads TGTGCCAGCAGTGCCCGGTATTGGGACACAGATACGCAGTATTTT. Amino acids: CASSARYWDTDTQYF.

In its sample, this clonotype was seen many times. The chain joins TRBV18 to TRBJ1-2, with D perhaps matching TRBD1 (5 bases). The germline gives CDR1 KGHSH, CDR2 LQKENI. The CDR3 is made up of 12 amino acids. V was cut by 3 bases and J by 6 bases, with 8 bases left in between. The CDR3 nucleotides are TGTGCCAGCTCACCCGGGACGGATGGCTACACCTTC. It yields the protein CASSPGTDGYTF.

This clonotype was observed a handful of times. The chain employs TRBV6-1 and TRBJ2-7; perhaps TRBD2 as D (5 bases). The germline gives CDR1 MNHNS, CDR2 SASEGT. This CDR3 is 15 amino acids long. The ends were cut back, 4 bases at V and 4 bases at J, with 17 bases in the middle. CDR3 loop: CASSVIGGSAYEQYF. In DNA form, the CDR3 reads TGTGCCAGCAGTGTTATTGGCGGGTCCGCGTACGAGCAGTACTTC.

This clonotype was found a few times. The V call is TRBV6-1, the J call TRBJ2-7; 12 nucleotides line up with TRBD2. V lost 6 bases, J lost 6 bases, and 9 bases stayed unmatched. The CDR3 consists of 15 residues. Looked up from germline, CDR1 is MNHNS and CDR2 is SASEGT. The CDR3 sequence: CASRELAGGPSEQYF. The CDR3 DNA reads as TGTGCCAGCAGGGAGCTAGCGGGAGGGCCCAGCGAGCAGTACTTC.

This clonotype was observed a handful of times. The chain links TRBV29-1 to TRBJ2-5, with 9 bases lining up with TRBD2. Unmatched junction bases numbered 2, after V lost 5 bases and J lost 1 base. CDR1 is SQVTM, CDR2 ANQGSEA, per germline. This CDR3 spans 13 amino acids. CDR3 sequence reads: CSVLAGLQETQYF. As DNA, the CDR3 is TGCAGCGTTCTAGCGGGACTCCAAGAGACCCAGTACTTC.

This clonotype has only a few counts. The chain links TRBV9 to TRBJ1-2; D is unclear. V was shortened by 3 bases and J by 3 bases, with 12 bases between the two germline ends. The CDR3 has 14 amino acids. Germline CDR1 reads SGDLS; CDR2 reads YYNGEE. The CDR3 DNA reads as TGTGCCAGCAGCGGAGGGAGGGAGCACTATGGCTACACCTTC. Protein sequence: CASSGGREHYGYTF.

With respect to this clonotype: This may stem from a read error, because a much larger clone lies one nucleotide away. The rearrangement links TRBV20-1 to TRBJ2-1; D is undetermined. The DNA matches TRBJ2-7 better at its end, which makes the J call doubtful. The CDR3 consists of 14 residues. The germline CDR1 and CDR2 sequences are DFQATT and SNEGSKA (reference sequence). Written as DNA, the CDR3 is TGCAGTGTTATGGACCCCGCAAGGAACAATGAGCAGTACTTC. As protein: CSVMDPARNNEQYF.

This clonotype was seen repeatedly, ten times or more. The chain combines TRBV28 with TRBJ2-1; D unclear. Trimming cost V 5 bases and J 3 bases, with 14 bases left between them. The germline V gene has CDR1 MDHEN and CDR2 SYDVKM. The CDR3 runs 15 residues. The CDR3 here is CASSPSRGFYNEQFF. The CDR3 DNA is TGTGCCAGCAGTCCCTCTCGTGGCTTCTACAATGAGCAGTTCTTC. Together with reference TRBV28 and TRBJ2-1, the CDR3 gives the full variable domain: DVKVTQSSRYLVKRTGEKVFLECVQDMDHENMFWYRQDPGLGLRLIYFSYDVKMKEKGDIPEGYSVSREKKERFSLILESASTNQTSMYLCASSPSRGFYNEQFFGPGTRLTVL.

Many counts were recorded for this clonotype. Here the CDR3 reads CSARTPMDLGTQYF. The CDR3 region has the DNA TGCAGTGCTAGAACCCCTATGGATCTGGGTACGCAGTATTTT. The rearrangement joins TRBV20-1 to TRBJ2-3; no definite D call. V gave up 2 bases and J gave up 8 bases, with 17 bases separating them. The CDR3 is made up of 14 amino acids. Germline lookup yields CDR1 DFQATT and CDR2 SNEGSKA (reference sequence).

The CDR3 DNA follows: TGTGCCAGCAGTTTATCCCGGGCCAGGGGGGAGCAGTACTTC. Its protein is CASSLSRARGEQYF. The chain carries TRBV27 and TRBJ2-7, with 7 bases matching TRBD1. CDR3 length: 14 amino acids. Germline V gene sequence: CDR1 MNHEY, CDR2 SMNVEV (reference sequence). V was pared by 0 bases and J by 7 bases, with 6 bases of the junction left unmatched.

The table lists this clonotype with a few counts. V is TRBV29-1 and J is TRBJ2-5, with 9 bases that match TRBD2. Germline CDR1 and CDR2: SQVTM and ANQGSEA. V shed 4 bases, J shed 7 bases, and the junction held 7 bases outside the gene matches. The length of the CDR3 is 13 residues. CDR3: CSVAGTSRRTQYF. The CDR3, as DNA: TGCAGCGTTGCTGGGACTAGCCGTAGGACCCAGTACTTC.

This clonotype has just a few counts. The chain combines TRBV5-4 with TRBJ2-5; no clear D. This CDR3 contains 13 residues. Germline CDR1 reads SGHNT; CDR2 reads YYREEE (reference sequence). With 0 bases removed from V and 2 bases from J, the gap between germline ends came to 5 bases. CDR3 sequence reads: CASSLAQQETQYF. DNA for the CDR3: TGTGCCAGCAGCTTGGCCCAGCAAGAGACCCAGTACTTC.

This clonotype was seen more than once but under ten times. The rearrangement links TRBV29-1 to TRBJ2-3, with D possibly being TRBD2 (5 bases). The germline V gene has CDR1 SQVTM and CDR2 ANQGSEA. This CDR3 has 13 residues. With 6 bases removed from V and 0 bases from J, the gap between germline ends came to 10 bases. The CDR3 sequence is CSVARTSTDTQYF. The DNA of the CDR3 is TGCAGCGTCGCTAGGACTAGCACAGATACGCAGTATTTT.